This TCR beta chain was retrieved from a study of memory CD8 T cells in hepatitis C reinfection. Described time point: pre-reinfection, 55 to 20 weeks before reinfection detection. The sorted cells went straight to TCR sequencing with no prior in vitro expansion. Some clones are missing from TCRdb's copy, which holds only in-frame ones; the method was immunoSEQ multiplex PCR. The sample yields 50,000 or so clones, 89% seen once. This clone was seen a handful of times. V lost 5 bases to trimming and J lost 4 bases, with 14 bases between them. This CDR3 comprises 14 residues. Germline V gene lookup returns CDR1 MNHEY and CDR2 SVGAGI.

Sequencing was done on a sample of naive CD8+ T cells sorted from blood. The chain is built from TRBV6-5 and TRBJ1-2, with D possibly being TRBD1 (5 bases). The clonotype originates from a man in his late teens or twenties with hepatitis C virus infection. DNA for the CDR3: TGTGCCAGCAGTACGGGCGGGGGAACCTATGGCTACACCTTC. It encodes CASSTGGGTYGYTF.